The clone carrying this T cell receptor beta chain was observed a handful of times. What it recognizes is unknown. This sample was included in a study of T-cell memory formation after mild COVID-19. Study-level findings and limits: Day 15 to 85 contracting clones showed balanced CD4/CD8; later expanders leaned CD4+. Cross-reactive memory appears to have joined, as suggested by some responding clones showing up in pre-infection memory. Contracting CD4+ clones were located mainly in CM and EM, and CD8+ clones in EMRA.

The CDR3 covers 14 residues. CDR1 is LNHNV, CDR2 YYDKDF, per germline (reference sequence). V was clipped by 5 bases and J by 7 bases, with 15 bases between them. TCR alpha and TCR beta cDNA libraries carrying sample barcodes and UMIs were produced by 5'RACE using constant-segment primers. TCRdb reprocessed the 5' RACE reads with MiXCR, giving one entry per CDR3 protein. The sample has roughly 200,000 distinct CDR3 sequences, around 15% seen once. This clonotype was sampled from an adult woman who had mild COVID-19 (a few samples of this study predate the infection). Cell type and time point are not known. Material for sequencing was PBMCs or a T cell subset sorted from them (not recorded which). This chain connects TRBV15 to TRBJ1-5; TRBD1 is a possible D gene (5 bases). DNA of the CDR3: TGTGCCACCAGCGGTCAGGGTTCTAGGCAGCCCCAGCATTTT. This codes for CATSGQGSRQPQHF.